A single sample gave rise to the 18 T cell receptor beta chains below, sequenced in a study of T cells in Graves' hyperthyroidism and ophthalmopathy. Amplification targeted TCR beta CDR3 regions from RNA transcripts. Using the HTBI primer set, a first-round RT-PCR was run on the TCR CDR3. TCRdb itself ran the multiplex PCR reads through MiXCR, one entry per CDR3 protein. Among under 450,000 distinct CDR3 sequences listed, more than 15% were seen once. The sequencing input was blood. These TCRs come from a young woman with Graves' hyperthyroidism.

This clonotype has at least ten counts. The CDR3 is CSALDRTGRLLHF. The CDR3 coding sequence is TGCAGTGCCCTAGACAGGACAGGTCGACTCCTCCACTTT. The chain has TRBV20-1 and TRBJ1-6, with 7 bases identical to TRBD1. V dropped 6 bases and J dropped 15; count of bases not matched to a gene: 14. Germline V gives CDR1 DFQATT, CDR2 SNEGSKA (reference sequence). The CDR3 is made up of 13 amino acids.

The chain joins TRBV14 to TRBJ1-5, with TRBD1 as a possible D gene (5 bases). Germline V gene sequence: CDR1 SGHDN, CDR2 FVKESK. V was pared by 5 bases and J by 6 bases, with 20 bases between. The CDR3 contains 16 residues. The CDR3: CASSVPKKRGSQPQHF. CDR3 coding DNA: TGTGCCAGCAGCGTGCCTAAGAAAAGGGGTAGTCAGCCCCAGCATTTT. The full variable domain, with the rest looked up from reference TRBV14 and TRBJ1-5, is EAGVTQFPSHSVIEKGQTVTLRCDPISGHDNLYWYRRVMGKEIKFLLHFVKESKQDESGMPNNRFLAERTGGTYSTLKVQPAELEDSGVYFCASSVPKKRGSQPQHFGDGTRLSIL.

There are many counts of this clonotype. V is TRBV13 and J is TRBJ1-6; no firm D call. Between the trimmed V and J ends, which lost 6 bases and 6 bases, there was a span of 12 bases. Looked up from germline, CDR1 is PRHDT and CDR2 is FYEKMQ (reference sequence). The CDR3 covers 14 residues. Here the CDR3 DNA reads TGTGCCAGCAGTCCCCCCGACGGTAATTCACCCCTCCACTTT. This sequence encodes CASSPPDGNSPLHF.

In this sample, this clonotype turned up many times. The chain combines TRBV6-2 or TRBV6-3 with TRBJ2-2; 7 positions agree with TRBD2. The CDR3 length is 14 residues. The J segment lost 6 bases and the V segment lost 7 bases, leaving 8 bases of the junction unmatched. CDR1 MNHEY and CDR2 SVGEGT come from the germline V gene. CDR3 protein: CASTRIGLAGELFF. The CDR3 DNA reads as TGTGCCAGCACCAGAATCGGACTAGCCGGGGAGCTGTTTTTT.

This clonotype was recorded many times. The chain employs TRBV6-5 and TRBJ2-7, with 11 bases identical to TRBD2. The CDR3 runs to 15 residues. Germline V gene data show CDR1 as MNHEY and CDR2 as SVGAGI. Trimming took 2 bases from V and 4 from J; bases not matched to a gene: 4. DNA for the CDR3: TGTGCCAGCAGTTACCTCGGGACTAGCGGATACGAGCAGTACTTC. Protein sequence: CASSYLGTSGYEQYF.

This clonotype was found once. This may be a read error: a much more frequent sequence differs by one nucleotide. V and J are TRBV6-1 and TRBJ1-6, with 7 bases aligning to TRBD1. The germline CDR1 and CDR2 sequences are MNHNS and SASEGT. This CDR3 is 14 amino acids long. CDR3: CAGRNRGRGSPLHF. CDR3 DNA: TGTGCCGGCAGGAACAGGGGTAGGGGATCACCCCTCCACTTT.

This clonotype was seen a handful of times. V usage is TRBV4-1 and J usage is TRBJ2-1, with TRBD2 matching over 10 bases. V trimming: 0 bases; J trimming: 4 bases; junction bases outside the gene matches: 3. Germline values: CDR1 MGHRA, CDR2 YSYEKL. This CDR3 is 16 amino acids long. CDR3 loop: CASSQEWTSGYNEQFF. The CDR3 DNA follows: TGCGCCAGCAGCCAAGAATGGACTAGCGGTTACAATGAGCAGTTCTTC.

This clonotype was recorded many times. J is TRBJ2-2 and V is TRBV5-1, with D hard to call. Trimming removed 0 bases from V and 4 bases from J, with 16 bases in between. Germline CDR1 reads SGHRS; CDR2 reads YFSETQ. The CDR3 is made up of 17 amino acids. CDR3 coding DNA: TGCGCCAGCAGCTTGGATGGCCAAGGCAGACCCACCGGGGAGCTGTTTTTT. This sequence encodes CASSLDGQGRPTGELFF.

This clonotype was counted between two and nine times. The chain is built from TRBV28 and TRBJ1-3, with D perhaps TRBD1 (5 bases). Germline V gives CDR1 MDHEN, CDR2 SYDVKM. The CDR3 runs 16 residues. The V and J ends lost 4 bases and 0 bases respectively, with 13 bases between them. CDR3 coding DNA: TGTGCCAGCAGTTATAGCGACAGAGGCTCTGGAAACACCATATATTTT. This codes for CASSYSDRGSGNTIYF.

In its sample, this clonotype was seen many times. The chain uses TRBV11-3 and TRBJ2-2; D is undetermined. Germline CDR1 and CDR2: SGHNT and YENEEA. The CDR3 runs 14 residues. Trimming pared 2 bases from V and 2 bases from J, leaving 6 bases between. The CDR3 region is CASSLHGNTGELFF. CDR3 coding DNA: TGTGCCAGCAGCTTACACGGAAACACCGGGGAGCTGTTTTTT.

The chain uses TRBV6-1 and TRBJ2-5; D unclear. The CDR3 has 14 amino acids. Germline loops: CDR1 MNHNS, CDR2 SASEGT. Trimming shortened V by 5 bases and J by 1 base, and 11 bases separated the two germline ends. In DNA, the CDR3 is TGTGCCAGCAGTCAGAACGGGCCCCAAGAGACCCAGTACTTC. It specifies CASSQNGPQETQYF.

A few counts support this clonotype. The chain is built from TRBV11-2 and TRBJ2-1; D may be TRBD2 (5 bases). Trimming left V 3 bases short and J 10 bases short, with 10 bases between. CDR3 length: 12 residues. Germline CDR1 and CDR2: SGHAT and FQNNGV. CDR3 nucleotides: TGTGCCAGCAGCTTCACCCCGGGGGAGCAGTTCTTC. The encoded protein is CASSFTPGEQFF.

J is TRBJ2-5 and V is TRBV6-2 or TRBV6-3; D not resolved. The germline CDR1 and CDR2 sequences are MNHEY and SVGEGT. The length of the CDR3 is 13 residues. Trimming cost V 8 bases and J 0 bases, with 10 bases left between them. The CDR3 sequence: CASRTENQETQYF. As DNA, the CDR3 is TGTGCCAGCCGGACGGAGAACCAAGAGACCCAGTACTTC.

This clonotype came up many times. The chain's CDR3 is CASSLDNLGSAGELFF. The CDR3 bases are TGTGCCAGCAGCTTAGATAACCTCGGATCGGCCGGGGAGCTGTTTTTT. This chain connects TRBV11-2 to TRBJ2-2; D gene ambiguous. The CDR3 has 16 residues. Trimming cost V 0 bases and J 6 bases, with 14 bases left between them. Germline CDR1 is SGHAT and CDR2 is FQNNGV. The full variable domain, its missing parts supplied by reference TRBV11-2 and TRBJ2-2, is EAGVAQSPRYKIIEKRQSVAFWCNPISGHATLYWYQQILGQGPKLLIQFQNNGVVDDSQLPKDRFSAERLKGVDSTLKIQPAKLEDSAVYLCASSLDNLGSAGELFFGEGSRLTVL.

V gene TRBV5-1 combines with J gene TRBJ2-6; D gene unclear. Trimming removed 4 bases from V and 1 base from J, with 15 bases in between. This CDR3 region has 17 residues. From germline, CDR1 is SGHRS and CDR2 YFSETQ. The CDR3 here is CASSIAETRSGANVLTF. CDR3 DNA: TGCGCCAGCAGCATCGCGGAAACTCGATCTGGGGCCAACGTCCTGACTTTC.

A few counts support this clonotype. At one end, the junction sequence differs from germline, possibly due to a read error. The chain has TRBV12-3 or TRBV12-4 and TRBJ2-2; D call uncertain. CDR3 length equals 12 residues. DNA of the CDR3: TGTGCCAACAGTTTTTATGCCGGGGAGCTGTTTTTT. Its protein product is CANSFYAGELFF.

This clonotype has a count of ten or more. The CDR3 protein is CASSPGGSVDGYTF. CDR3 nucleotides: TGTGCCAGCAGCCCGGGGGGCAGCGTGGATGGCTACACCTTC. The V gene is TRBV13, the J gene TRBJ1-2, with a possible D match to TRBD1 (6 bases). Germline V gene data show CDR1 as PRHDT and CDR2 as FYEKMQ (reference sequence). V shed 5 bases and J shed 6 bases, with 16 bases lying between them. The CDR3 length is 14 residues.

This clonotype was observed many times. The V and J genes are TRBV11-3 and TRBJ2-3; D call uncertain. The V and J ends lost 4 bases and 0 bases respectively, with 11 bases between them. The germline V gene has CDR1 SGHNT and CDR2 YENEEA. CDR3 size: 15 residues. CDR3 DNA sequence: TGTGCCAGCAGCTCGAGAGAACTAAGCACAGATACGCAGTATTTT. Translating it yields CASSSRELSTDTQYF.